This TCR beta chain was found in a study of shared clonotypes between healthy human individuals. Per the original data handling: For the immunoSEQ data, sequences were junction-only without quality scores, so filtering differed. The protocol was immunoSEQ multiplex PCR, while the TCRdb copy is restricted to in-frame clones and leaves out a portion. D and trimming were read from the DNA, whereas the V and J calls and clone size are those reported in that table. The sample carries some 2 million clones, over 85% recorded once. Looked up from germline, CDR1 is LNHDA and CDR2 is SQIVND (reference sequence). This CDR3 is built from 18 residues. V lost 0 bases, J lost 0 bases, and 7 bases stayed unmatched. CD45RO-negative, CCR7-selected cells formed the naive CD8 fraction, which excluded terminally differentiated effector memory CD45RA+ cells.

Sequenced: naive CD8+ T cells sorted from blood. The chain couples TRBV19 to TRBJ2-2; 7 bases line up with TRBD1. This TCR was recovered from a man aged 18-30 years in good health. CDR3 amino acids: CASSIDITGATNTGELFF. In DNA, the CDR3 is TGTGCCAGTAGTATAGATATAACAGGGGCGACGAACACCGGGGAGCTGTTTTTT.